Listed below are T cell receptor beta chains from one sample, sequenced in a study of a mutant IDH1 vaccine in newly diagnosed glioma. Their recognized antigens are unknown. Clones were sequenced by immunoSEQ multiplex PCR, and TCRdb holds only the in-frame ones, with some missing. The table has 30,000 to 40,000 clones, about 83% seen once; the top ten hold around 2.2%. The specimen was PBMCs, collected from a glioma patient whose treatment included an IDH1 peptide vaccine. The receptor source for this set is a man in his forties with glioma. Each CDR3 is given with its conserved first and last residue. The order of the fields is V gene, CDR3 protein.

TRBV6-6,CASSLSSIRGNNEQFF
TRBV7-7,CASSAGGEPRETQYF
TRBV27,CASRSTPTLAYEQYF
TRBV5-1,CASSFTAEGLSNEQFF
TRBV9,CASSVDVQETQYF
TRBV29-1,CSVEEGPKETQYF
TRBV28,CASIQGGYHGYTF
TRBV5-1,CASSLTSSRELFF
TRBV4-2,CASSQDLVGSGYEQYF
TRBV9,CASSPGGLFYPEAFF
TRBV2,CASSRARGPYNEQFF
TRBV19,CASSTPRQGWNQPQHF
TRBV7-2,CASSLTSSISYNEQFF
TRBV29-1,CSVERSSYNEQFF
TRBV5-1,CASSLEVSSYNEQFF
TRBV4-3,CASSQARSGLINYEQYF
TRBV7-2,CASSSSSHTGTDTQYF
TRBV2,CASASGNMDTQYF
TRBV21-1,CASSVPGQGQETQYF
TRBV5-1,CASSLRGVRTEAFF
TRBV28,CASSLEGSETQYF